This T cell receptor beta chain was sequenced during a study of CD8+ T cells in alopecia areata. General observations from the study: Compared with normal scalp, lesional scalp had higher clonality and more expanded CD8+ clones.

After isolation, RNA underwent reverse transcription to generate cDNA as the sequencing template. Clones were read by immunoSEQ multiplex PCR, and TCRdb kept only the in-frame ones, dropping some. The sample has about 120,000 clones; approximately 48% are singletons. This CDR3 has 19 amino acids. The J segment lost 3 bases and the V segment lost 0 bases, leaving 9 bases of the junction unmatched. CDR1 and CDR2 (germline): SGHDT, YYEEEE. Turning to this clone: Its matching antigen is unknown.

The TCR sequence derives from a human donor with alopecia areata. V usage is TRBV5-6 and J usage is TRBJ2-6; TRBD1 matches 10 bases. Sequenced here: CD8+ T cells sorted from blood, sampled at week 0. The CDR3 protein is CASSLAGTGDSLGANVLTF. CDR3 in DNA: TGTGCCAGCAGCTTGGCGGGGACAGGGGACTCCCTTGGGGCCAACGTCCTGACTTTC.